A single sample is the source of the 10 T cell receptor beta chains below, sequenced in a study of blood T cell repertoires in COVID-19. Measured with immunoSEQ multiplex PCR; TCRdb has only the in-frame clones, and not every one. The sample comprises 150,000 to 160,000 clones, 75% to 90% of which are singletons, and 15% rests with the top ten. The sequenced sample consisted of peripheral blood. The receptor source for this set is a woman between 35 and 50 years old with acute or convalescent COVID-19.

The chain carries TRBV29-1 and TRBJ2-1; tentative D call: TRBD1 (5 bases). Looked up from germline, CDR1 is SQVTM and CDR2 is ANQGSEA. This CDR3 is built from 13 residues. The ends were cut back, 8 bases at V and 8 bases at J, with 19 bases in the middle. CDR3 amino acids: CSPVDTDRDEQFF. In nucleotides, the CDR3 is TGCAGCCCCGTGGACACCGACCGGGATGAGCAGTTCTTC.

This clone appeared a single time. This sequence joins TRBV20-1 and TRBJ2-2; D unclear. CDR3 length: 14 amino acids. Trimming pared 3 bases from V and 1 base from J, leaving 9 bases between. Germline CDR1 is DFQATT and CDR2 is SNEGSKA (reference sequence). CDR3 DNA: TGCAGTGCTAGTAACCGGGTGAACACCGGGGAGCTGTTTTTT. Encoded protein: CSASNRVNTGELFF.

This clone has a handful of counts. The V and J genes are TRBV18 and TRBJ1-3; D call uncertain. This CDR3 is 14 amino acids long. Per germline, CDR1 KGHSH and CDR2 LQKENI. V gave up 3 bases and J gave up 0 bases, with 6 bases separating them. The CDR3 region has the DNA TGTGCCAGCTCACCTTCCAGCTCTGGAAACACCATATATTTT. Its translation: CASSPSSSGNTIYF.

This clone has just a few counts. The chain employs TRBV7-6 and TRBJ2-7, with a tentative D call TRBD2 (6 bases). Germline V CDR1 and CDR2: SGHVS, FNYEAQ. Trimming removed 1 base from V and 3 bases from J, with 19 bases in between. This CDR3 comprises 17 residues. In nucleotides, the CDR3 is TGTGCCAGCAGCTTAGTCCCTTCCGGGGGAACCCTCTACGAGCAGTACTTC. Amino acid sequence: CASSLVPSGGTLYEQYF.

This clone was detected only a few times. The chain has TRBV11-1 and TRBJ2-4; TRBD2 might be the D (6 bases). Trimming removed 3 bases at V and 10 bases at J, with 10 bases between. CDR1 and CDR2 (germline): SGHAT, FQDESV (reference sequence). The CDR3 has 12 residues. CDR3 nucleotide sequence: TGTGCCAGCAGCTTGTATGGGGGGATTCAGTACTTC. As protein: CASSLYGGIQYF.

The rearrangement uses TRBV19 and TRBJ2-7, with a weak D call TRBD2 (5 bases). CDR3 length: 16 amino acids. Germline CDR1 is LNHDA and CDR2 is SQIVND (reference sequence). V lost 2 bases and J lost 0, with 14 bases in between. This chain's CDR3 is CASSISLERHSYEQYF. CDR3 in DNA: TGTGCCAGTAGTATATCGCTCGAGCGGCACTCCTACGAGCAGTACTTC.

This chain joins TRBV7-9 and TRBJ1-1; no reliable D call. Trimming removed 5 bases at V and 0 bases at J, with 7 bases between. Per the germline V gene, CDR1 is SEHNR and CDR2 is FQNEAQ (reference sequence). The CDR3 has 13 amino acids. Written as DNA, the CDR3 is TGTGCCAGCAGCGAGTATGTGAACACTGAAGCTTTCTTT. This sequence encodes CASSEYVNTEAFF.

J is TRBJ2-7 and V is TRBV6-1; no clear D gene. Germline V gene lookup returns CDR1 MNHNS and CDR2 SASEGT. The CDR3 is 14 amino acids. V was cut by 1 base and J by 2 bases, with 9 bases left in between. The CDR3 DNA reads TGTGCCAGCAGTGAAGAATTACTGACCTACGAGCAGTACTTC. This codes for CASSEELLTYEQYF.

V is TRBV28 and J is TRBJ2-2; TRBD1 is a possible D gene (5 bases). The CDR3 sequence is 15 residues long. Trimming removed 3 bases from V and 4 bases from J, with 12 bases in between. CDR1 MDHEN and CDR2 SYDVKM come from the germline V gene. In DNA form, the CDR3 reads TGTGCCAGCAGTTTTCAGGGAAAGGGCACCGGGGAGCTGTTTTTT. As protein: CASSFQGKGTGELFF.

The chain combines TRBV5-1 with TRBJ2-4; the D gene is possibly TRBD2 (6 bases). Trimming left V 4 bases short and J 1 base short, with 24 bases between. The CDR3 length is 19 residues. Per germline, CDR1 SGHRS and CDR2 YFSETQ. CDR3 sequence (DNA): TGCGCCAGCAGCCCTTATTTGGCACGGACTAATTCGGCCAAAAACATTCAGTACTTC. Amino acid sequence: CASSPYLARTNSAKNIQYF.